This T cell receptor (beta chain) was sequenced for a study of cytomegalovirus exposure and HLA in healthy donors. Primers for the PCR totalled 60 Vbeta and 13 Jbeta. Using immunoSEQ multiplex PCR, the repertoire was profiled, and TCRdb retains in-frame clones only, with some absent. The sample has 90,000 or so clones; 80% are singletons. The study, taken as a whole, reports: Previously analyzed data showed that most TCR beta V segments were productive at a frequency of about 90% or about 30%. Reports showed the classifier diagnosing cytomegalovirus status with high specificity and sensitivity.

Concerning this clone: Its antigen remains unidentified.

The V and J ends lost 5 bases and 3 bases, in that order; junction bases with no gene match: 4. This CDR3 comprises 16 residues. Germline V gives CDR1 LNHDA, CDR2 SQIVND (reference sequence). The chain combines TRBV19 with TRBJ2-3; 14 bases are a match to TRBD2. What was sequenced was PBMCs. The clonotype comes from a man in his fifties in good health and CMV-seropositive. The CDR3, as DNA: TGTGCCAGTAGTTCGGGACTAGCGGGAGAGACAGATACGCAGTATTTT. Protein: CASSSGLAGETDTQYF.